A single sample gave rise to the 24 T cell receptor beta chains below, sequenced in a study of T-cell memory formation after mild COVID-19. MiXCR, run by TCRdb on the 5' RACE reads, gives a single entry per CDR3 protein. The data contain some 130,000 distinct CDR3 sequences, around a sixth of them singletons. The material sequenced was PBMCs or a T cell subset sorted from them (not recorded which). The receptors derive from an adult woman who had mild COVID-19 (a few samples of this study predate the infection). Cell type and time point are not known.

In its sample, this clonotype was seen many times. This chain uses TRBV20-1 with TRBJ2-3; D is uncertain. This CDR3 spans 11 amino acids. Germline V gene lookup returns CDR1 DFQATT and CDR2 SNEGSKA (reference sequence). The CDR3: CSVPQRDTQYF. Here the CDR3 DNA reads TGCAGCGTACCCCAGCGAGATACGCAGTATTTT.

The gene calls are TRBV9 and TRBJ1-1; no definite D call. Trimming left V 2 bases short and J 4 bases short, with 9 bases between. The germline V gene has CDR1 SGDLS and CDR2 YYNGEE. The CDR3 totals 13 residues. CDR3 nucleotide sequence: TGTGCCAGCAGCGTCGGGGATAGCACTGAAGCTTTCTTT. Translation gives CASSVGDSTEAFF.

Only a few counts were recorded for this clonotype. Here the CDR3 reads CASSQEPSVFYEQYF. CDR3 DNA: TGTGCCAGCAGCCAAGAACCTAGCGTGTTCTACGAGCAGTACTTC. This chain uses TRBV3-1 with TRBJ2-7; tentative D call: TRBD2 (6 bases). The CDR3 loop spans 15 amino acids. Trimming removed 0 bases from V and 3 bases from J, with 12 bases in between. Germline V lookup: CDR1 LGHDT, CDR2 YNNKEL (reference sequence).

There are a few counts of this clonotype. This chain uses TRBV15 with TRBJ2-6; D call uncertain. Trimming stripped 0 bases from V and 2 bases from J, with 5 bases between. Germline V gives CDR1 LNHNV, CDR2 YYDKDF (reference sequence). The length of the CDR3 is 15 residues. The DNA of the CDR3 is TGTGCCACCAGCAGAGATGCAGCTGGGGCCAACGTCCTGACTTTC. Encoded protein: CATSRDAAGANVLTF.

This clonotype was detected a few times. The V and J genes are TRBV27 and TRBJ2-4; 7 nucleotides agree with TRBD1. CDR3 length: 15 residues. The J segment lost 4 bases and the V segment lost 5 bases, leaving 8 bases of the junction unmatched. From germline, CDR1 is MNHEY and CDR2 SMNVEV (reference sequence). The CDR3 sequence is CASSIGQAGKNIQYF. The CDR3 DNA sequence: TGTGCCAGCAGTATCGGACAGGCAGGGAAAAACATTCAGTACTTC.

This clonotype was counted only a few times. This rearrangement joins TRBV12-3 or TRBV12-4 to TRBJ1-5; tentatively, D is TRBD1 (5 bases). The CDR3 is 16 amino acids. The germline V and J ends were trimmed by 3 bases and 9 bases, with 21 bases remaining between them. As DNA, the CDR3 is TGTGCCAGCAGTTTTCTTGGGACTCATGATGGGAGGCCCCAGCATTTT. Translated, it gives CASSFLGTHDGRPQHF.

The chain joins TRBV30 to TRBJ1-5, with unresolved D. V lost 0 bases and J 5 bases, leaving 8 bases between the germline ends. The CDR3 covers 13 residues. CDR1 is GTSNPN and CDR2 is SVGIG in the germline V gene (reference sequence). The CDR3 sequence: CAWSVKGDQPQHF. The CDR3 DNA follows: TGTGCCTGGAGTGTAAAGGGTGATCAGCCCCAGCATTTT. Together with reference TRBV30 and TRBJ1-5, the CDR3 gives the full variable domain: SQTIHQWPATLVQPVGSPLSLECTVEGTSNPNLYWYRQAAGRGLQLLFYSVGIGQISSEVPQNLSASRPQDRQFILSSKKLLLSDSGFYLCAWSVKGDQPQHFGDGTRLSIL.

This clonotype was seen a handful of times. The chain couples TRBV4-2 to TRBJ2-1; 11 bases are a match to TRBD2. J gave up 7 bases and V 0 bases, and 2 bases lay outside the gene matches. Germline-derived CDR1 and CDR2 are LGHNA and YNFKEQ. CDR3 size: 15 residues. This CDR3 is CASSQDSGGANEQFF. The CDR3 DNA reads as TGTGCCAGCAGCCAAGATAGCGGGGGGGCAAATGAGCAGTTCTTC.

This clonotype came up a few times. The chain recombines TRBV25-1 with TRBJ2-2; tentative D call: TRBD1 (5 bases). The V and J ends lost 3 bases and 4 bases respectively, with 12 bases between them. CDR3 length equals 15 residues. CDR1 MGHDK and CDR2 SYGVNS come from the germline V gene. CDR3 amino acids: CASSDWGRTTGELFF. For the CDR3, the DNA is TGTGCCAGCAGTGATTGGGGCAGAACCACCGGGGAGCTGTTTTTT.

The CDR3 loop is CAISDTSGGRADTGELFF. For the CDR3, the DNA is TGTGCCATCAGTGATACGTCGGGCGGGAGGGCCGACACCGGGGAGCTGTTTTTT. The chain recombines TRBV10-3 with TRBJ2-2; 9 bases map to TRBD2. The length of the CDR3 is 18 residues. V lost 3 bases and J lost 3; bases outside the gene matches: 11. Germline CDR1 and CDR2: ENHRY and SYGVKD.

This rearrangement joins TRBV30 to TRBJ1-3, with D uncertain. CDR3 length: 11 residues. The germline V and J ends were trimmed by 8 bases and 9 bases, with 14 bases remaining between them. The germline gives CDR1 GTSNPN, CDR2 SVGIG (reference sequence). The DNA for the CDR3 is TGTGCCATTGGGTCCGTGGGCACCATATATTTT. Translation gives CAIGSVGTIYF. Based on the CDR3 plus reference TRBV30 and TRBJ1-3, the full variable domain is SQTIHQWPATLVQPVGSPLSLECTVEGTSNPNLYWYRQAAGRGLQLLFYSVGIGQISSEVPQNLSASRPQDRQFILSSKKLLLSDSGFYLCAIGSVGTIYFGEGSWLTVV.

The chain links TRBV6-5 to TRBJ2-7; D is uncertain. The CDR3 is made up of 14 amino acids. Germline lookup yields CDR1 MNHEY and CDR2 SVGAGI. V lost 2 bases, J lost 2 bases, and 10 bases lay in between. The CDR3 region has the DNA TGTGCCAGCAGTTACCGTGGGCGGCCCTACGAGCAGTACTTC. Its translation: CASSYRGRPYEQYF.

The CDR3 bases are TGTGCCAGCAGTTACTCTAGCGCCACGGGGGAGCAGTTCTTC. Its protein product is CASSYSSATGEQFF. The chain combines TRBV6-2 or TRBV6-3 with TRBJ2-1; weak D call: TRBD2 (5 bases). The CDR3 runs to 14 residues. CDR1 is MNHEY and CDR2 is SVGEGT in the germline V gene. The V gene lost 0 bases and the J gene lost 10 bases, with 13 bases spanning the gap.

This clonotype was seen only a few times. The rearrangement uses TRBV9 and TRBJ2-7, with a weak D call TRBD2 (6 bases). Germline V gene lookup returns CDR1 SGDLS and CDR2 YYNGEE. The ends were cut back, 0 bases at V and 3 bases at J, with 10 bases in the middle. The CDR3 extends over 14 amino acids. DNA for the CDR3: TGTGCCAGCAGCGTAGCGGGAGTGGGCTACGAGCAGTACTTC. Amino acids: CASSVAGVGYEQYF. The full variable domain, in which reference TRBV9 and TRBJ2-7 provide the parts outside the CDR3, is DSGVTQTPKHLITATGQRVTLRCSPRSGDLSVYWYQQSLDQGLQFLIQYYNGEERAKGNILERFSAQQFPDLHSELNLSSLELGDSALYFCASSVAGVGYEQYFGPGTRLTVT.

The chain carries TRBV20-1 and TRBJ1-1; D remains unclear. V shed 6 bases and J shed 3 bases, with 14 bases lying between them. The length of the CDR3 is 13 residues. The germline gives CDR1 DFQATT, CDR2 SNEGSKA (reference sequence). DNA of the CDR3: TGCAGTGCCGGGGATGGAGGGTACACTGAAGCTTTCTTT. Encoded protein: CSAGDGGYTEAFF.

This clonotype was counted only a few times. The chain employs TRBV7-2 and TRBJ2-5; a possible D gene is TRBD1 (5 bases). The CDR3 sequence is 13 residues long. The V gene's germline CDR1 is SGHTA and CDR2 FQGNSA. Trimming took off 3 bases at V and 5 bases at J, with 10 bases between the two ends. The CDR3 nucleotides read TGTGCCAGCAGCTTTCAGGGTTTGGAGACCCAGTACTTC. This encodes CASSFQGLETQYF.

Only a few counts were recorded for this clonotype. The chain links TRBV2 to TRBJ2-7; the D gene is possibly TRBD1 (6 bases). Germline loops: CDR1 SNHLY, CDR2 FYNNEI. V was trimmed by 6 bases and J by 0 bases, leaving 6 bases between them. CDR3 length equals 12 residues. The CDR3 region is CASRDSSYEQYF. The CDR3 coding sequence is TGTGCCAGCAGGGACAGCTCCTACGAGCAGTACTTC.

The chain links TRBV5-1 to TRBJ1-1, with a tentative D call TRBD1 (6 bases). The germline V gene encodes CDR1 SGHRS and CDR2 YFSETQ. The V end lost 5 bases, the J end lost 3 bases, and 14 bases lay between the germline ends. The CDR3 extends over 14 amino acids. The CDR3 DNA is TGCGCCAGCAGTTTAGGGGGTAGCGACACTGAAGCTTTCTTT. This translates into CASSLGGSDTEAFF.

This clonotype was seen a handful of times. V usage is TRBV5-1 and J usage is TRBJ2-1; 12 bases map to TRBD2. The CDR3 extends over 18 amino acids. Germline V gene lookup returns CDR1 SGHRS and CDR2 YFSETQ. The V segment lost 4 bases and the J segment 1 base; nucleotides outside the gene matches: 9. CDR3 region: CASSPPLAGGPSYNEQFF. The CDR3, as DNA: TGCGCCAGCAGCCCGCCTCTAGCGGGAGGGCCGTCCTACAATGAGCAGTTCTTC.

The chain uses TRBV15 and TRBJ2-7; D remains ambiguous. The CDR3 totals 13 residues. In germline, CDR1 is LNHNV, CDR2 YYDKDF (reference sequence). The V and J ends lost 0 bases and 9 bases respectively, with 12 bases between them. The CDR3 reads CATSRDSQFRQYF. CDR3 nucleotides: TGTGCCACCAGCAGAGATAGTCAGTTCCGGCAGTACTTC.

The chain uses TRBV5-1 and TRBJ1-2, with 9 bases aligning to TRBD1. Germline assignment: CDR1 SGHRS and CDR2 YFSETQ. This CDR3 is 15 amino acids long. V was clipped by 3 bases and J by 5 bases; unmatched bases: 8. The CDR3 spells CASSWGGQGSYGYTF. In DNA, the CDR3 is TGCGCCAGCAGCTGGGGCGGACAGGGGTCGTATGGCTACACCTTC.

This clonotype was detected only a few times. The chain recombines TRBV15 with TRBJ1-3; 9 bases match TRBD1. CDR1 and CDR2 (germline): LNHNV, YYDKDF (reference sequence). There are 14 residues in the CDR3. The V and J ends lost 5 bases and 7 bases, in that order; junction bases with no gene match: 6. DNA for the CDR3: TGTGCCACCAGCGACCGGGACAGGGTCAACACCATATATTTT. Amino acids: CATSDRDRVNTIYF.

This clonotype has only a few counts. The chain recombines TRBV10-3 with TRBJ2-4; 8 bases map to TRBD2. The CDR3 spans 16 residues. Germline loops: CDR1 ENHRY, CDR2 SYGVKD. Trimming at V came to 0 bases and at J to 1 base, leaving 2 bases not matched to a gene. CDR3: CAISESGGRAKNIQYF. DNA of the CDR3: TGTGCCATCAGTGAGTCGGGCGGGAGGGCCAAAAACATTCAGTACTTC.

A note on this clonotype: The junction departs from germline at one end; a sequencing error may be responsible. V usage is TRBV2 and J usage is TRBJ1-4, with D tentatively TRBD1 (5 bases). Per the germline V gene, CDR1 is SNHLY and CDR2 is FYNNEI. The CDR3 is made up of 11 amino acids. The CDR3 here is CASSLKSTGTF. The DNA of the CDR3 is TGTGCCAGCAGCTTAAAATCGACGGGGACTTTT.